Below, 5 T cell receptor beta chains from the same sample are listed, as sequenced in a study of blood T cell repertoires in COVID-19 (dated by TCRdb to 2020 to 2021). The receptor library was made with the immunoSEQ multiplex PCR assay. Drawn from immuneACCESS, this table holds only the in-frame rearrangements with V and J called that TCRdb kept. Clones are partly lost; checked studies trace under half to an unresolved V gene and leave the rest unexplained. Recorded for this sample are 100,000 or so clones; approximately 84% of them occurred a single time. The ten largest clones take up just under 10% of the sample. The source material was peripheral blood. The source is a man aged 35 to 55 with active or convalescent COVID-19.

This clone has only one observation. This chain links TRBV11-2 with TRBJ1-1, with TRBD1 matching over 10 bases. CDR1 SGHAT and CDR2 FQNNGV come from the germline V gene. V trimming: 5 bases; J trimming: 6 bases; junction bases outside the gene matches: 9. There are 15 residues in the CDR3. As DNA, the CDR3 is TGTGCCAGCAGCAAGACAGGGGGCCCCAACTCTGAAGCTTTCTTT. It is translated as CASSKTGGPNSEAFF.

V and J are TRBV19 and TRBJ1-4; a possible D gene is TRBD1 (6 bases). This CDR3 contains 15 residues. Germline V gene data show CDR1 as LNHDA and CDR2 as SQIVND (reference sequence). Trimming took 6 bases from V and 0 from J, leaving 11 bases between them. The CDR3: CASRDRPATNEKLFF. In DNA, the CDR3 is TGTGCCAGTAGGGACAGACCTGCAACTAATGAAAAACTGTTTTTT.

The chain recombines TRBV10-3 with TRBJ1-5, with D unclear. CDR3 size: 16 residues. Trimming took 0 bases from V and 6 from J, leaving 15 bases between them. Germline lookup yields CDR1 ENHRY and CDR2 SYGVKD. CDR3 in DNA: TGTGCCATCAGTGAGTCGGAGCCCGGGTGGAGTCAGCCCCAGCATTTT. Protein product: CAISESEPGWSQPQHF.

V usage is TRBV15 and J usage is TRBJ2-6; a possible D gene is TRBD1 (7 bases). The CDR3 totals 19 residues. The ends were cut back, 3 bases at V and 4 bases at J, with 22 bases in the middle. Germline V gene data show CDR1 as LNHNV and CDR2 as YYDKDF (reference sequence). In DNA form, the CDR3 reads TGTGCCACCAGCAGCGTCAGACAGGGAGGTAGAGGCGGGGCCAACGTCCTGACTTTC. Its protein is CATSSVRQGGRGGANVLTF.

The chain is built from TRBV7-3 and TRBJ2-2; 11 bases align to TRBD2. V trimming: 5 bases; J trimming: 1 base; junction bases outside the gene matches: 3. This CDR3 has 16 amino acids. CDR1 and CDR2 (germline): SGHTA, FQGTGA. The CDR3 loop is CASSKTSGVNTGELFF. Here the CDR3 DNA reads TGTGCCAGCAGCAAGACTAGCGGGGTGAACACCGGGGAGCTGTTTTTT. The full variable domain, rest sourced from reference TRBV7-3 and TRBJ2-2, is GAGVSQTPSNKVTEKGKYVELRCDPISGHTALYWYRQSLGQGPEFLIYFQGTGAADDSGLPNDRFFAVRPEGSVSTLKIQRTERGDSAVYLCASSKTSGVNTGELFFGEGSRLTVL.